These T cell receptor beta chains were read from a single sample in a study of blood T cell repertoires in COVID-19. Generated by immunoSEQ multiplex PCR, the TCRdb table keeps only in-frame clones and is missing some. The sample gives about 190,000 clones, 84% of which show up once; more than 3% is in the top ten. The sample was PBMCs or T cells enriched from blood (not recorded which). The receptors were sampled from a woman between 25 and 40 years old who had been exposed to COVID-19. The CDR3 runs from the conserved cysteine through the conserved F or W. A D gene is named only where the DNA matches it firmly. The size of a clone is reported for some rows only, either as once, few or many, or as a class for expanded clones.

D gene	clone size	J gene	V gene	CDR3 protein	CDR3 DNA
TRBD2	once	TRBJ2-3	TRBV7-2	CASNSGTSGVESTQYF	TGTGCCAGCAATTCCGGGACTAGCGGGGTGGAGTCTACGCAGTATTTT
-	-	TRBJ1-5	TRBV18	CASSPTGGVDQPQHF	TGTGCCAGCTCACCAACGGGGGGCGTAGACCAGCCCCAGCATTTT
-	-	TRBJ2-1	TRBV21-1	CASSNFPRSYNEQFF	TGTGCCAGCAGCAATTTTCCTAGGTCCTACAATGAGCAGTTCTTC
-	-	TRBJ1-1	TRBV19	CASSSGTEAFF	TGTGCCAGTAGTTCGGGCACTGAAGCTTTCTTT
-	-	TRBJ1-1	TRBV30	CAWSEQGNTEAFF	TGTGCCTGGAGTGAACAGGGAAACACTGAAGCTTTCTTT
TRBD1	-	TRBJ2-7	TRBV5-1	CASSFLTGVDEQYF	TGCGCCAGCTCCTTTTTGACAGGGGTGGACGAGCAGTACTTC
-	-	TRBJ2-1	TRBV5-4	CASSSPEGSAGSYNEQFF	TGTGCCAGCAGCTCCCCGGAGGGTAGCGCCGGTTCCTACAATGAGCAGTTCTTC
-	-	TRBJ1-3	TRBV9	CASSVDVVGASSGNTIYF	TGTGCCAGCAGCGTAGATGTGGTGGGGGCCTCCTCTGGAAACACCATATATTTT
TRBD1	-	TRBJ1-1	TRBV18	CASSPRTGGMNTEAFF	TGTGCCAGCTCACCACGTACAGGGGGCATGAACACTGAAGCTTTCTTT
-	-	TRBJ1-1	TRBV7-2	CASSLGGGYTEAFF	TGTGCCAGCAGCTTAGGGGGGGGATACACTGAAGCTTTCTTT
-	-	TRBJ1-2	TRBV23-1	CASSQYRAGYTF	TGCGCCAGCAGTCAGTACAGGGCTGGCTACACCTTC
-	-	TRBJ1-5	TRBV3-1/TRBV3-2	CASSQDGRLNQPQHF	TGTGCCAGCAGCCAAGACGGTCGACTCAATCAGCCCCAGCATTTT
TRBD2	-	TRBJ2-2	TRBV7-2	CASSFRTSGGAYTGELFF	TGTGCCAGCAGCTTCCGGACTAGCGGGGGGGCTTACACCGGGGAGCTGTTTTTT
-	-	TRBJ2-3	TRBV9	CASSAQSTDTQYF	TGTGCCAGCAGCGCCCAGAGCACAGATACGCAGTATTTT
-	-	TRBJ1-2	TRBV6-1	CASSEARSAFYGYTF	TGTGCCAGCAGTGAAGCGAGGTCAGCCTTTTATGGCTACACCTTC
TRBD1	-	TRBJ1-1	TRBV5-1	CASSPGTANTEAFF	TGCGCCAGCAGCCCCGGGACAGCCAACACTGAAGCTTTCTTT
TRBD2	-	TRBJ2-1	TRBV27	CASSLVGLAGGKQFF	TGTGCCAGCAGTTTAGTCGGGCTAGCGGGGGGGAAGCAGTTCTTC
-	once	TRBJ2-3	TRBV4-3	CASSQTSLNTQYF	TGCGCCAGCAGCCAAACTAGTTTAAATACGCAGTATTTT
-	once	TRBJ2-5	TRBV4-2	CASSQGVARVETQYF	TGTGCCAGCAGCCAAGGGGTAGCCCGAGTGGAGACCCAGTACTTC
-	-	TRBJ1-4	TRBV18	CASSAREDEKLFF	TGTGCCAGCTCAGCGCGCGAAGATGAAAAACTGTTTTTT
-	-	TRBJ2-5	TRBV27	CASRRGGRETQYF	TGTGCCAGCAGGAGGGGGGGCAGGGAGACCCAGTACTTC
-	-	TRBJ1-4	TRBV7-9	CASSSGVSRGTNEKLFF	TGTGCCAGCAGCTCGGGGGTCAGTAGAGGCACAAATGAAAAACTGTTTTTT
TRBD1	-	TRBJ1-2	TRBV19	CASSPTGGLYNYGYTF	TGTGCCAGTAGCCCGACAGGGGGCTTATACAACTATGGCTACACCTTC
-	-	TRBJ1-3	TRBV5-4	CASSLNQGITGNTIYF	TGTGCCAGCAGCCTGAATCAGGGGATAACTGGAAACACCATATATTTT
-	-	TRBJ1-5	TRBV19	CAWLFDRLDQPQHF	TGTGCCTGGCTGTTTGACAGGCTTGATCAGCCCCAGCATTTT
-	-	TRBJ2-1	TRBV11-1	CASSNRRGGQGNEQFF	TGTGCCAGCAGCAACAGAAGGGGGGGCCAGGGCAATGAGCAGTTCTTC
TRBD2	few	TRBJ2-1	TRBV3-1/TRBV3-2	CASSQELAGGLDEQFF	TGTGCCAGCAGCCAAGAGCTTGCGGGGGGGCTCGATGAGCAGTTCTTC
TRBD2	few	TRBJ2-1	TRBV29-1	CSGDSGGPPYNEQFF	TGCAGCGGCGACTCGGGGGGGCCGCCCTACAATGAGCAGTTCTTC
TRBD2	-	TRBJ2-3	TRBV3-1/TRBV3-2	CASSRATSGFTDTQYF	TGTGCCAGCAGCCGAGCGACTAGCGGATTCACAGATACGCAGTATTTT
TRBD1	-	TRBJ2-3	TRBV6-5	CASSYGTGRFYDTQYF	TGTGCCAGCAGTTACGGGACAGGGCGTTTTTATGATACGCAGTATTTT
-	-	TRBJ2-1	TRBV13	CASSIWTGNNEQFF	TGTGCCAGCAGCATATGGACTGGGAACAATGAGCAGTTCTTC
-	-	TRBJ2-3	TRBV9	CASSVPIGGTDTQYF	TGTGCCAGCAGCGTTCCGATAGGAGGCACAGATACGCAGTATTTT
TRBD1	-	TRBJ2-5	TRBV20-1	CSASPPRDRILPEDF	TGCAGTGCTAGTCCTCCCCGGGACAGGATTCTCCCAGAGGACTTC
TRBD1	-	TRBJ1-4	TRBV7-9	CASSLHGQGGEKLFF	TGTGCCAGCAGCTTACATGGTCAGGGGGGTGAAAAACTGTTTTTT
TRBD2	-	TRBJ2-1	TRBV18	CASSSELADYNEQFF	TGTGCCAGCTCAAGTGAACTAGCGGATTACAATGAGCAGTTCTTC
TRBD1	-	TRBJ2-2	TRBV14	CASSQDRQGPGTGELFF	TGTGCCAGCAGCCAAGACCGACAGGGTCCGGGCACCGGGGAGCTGTTTTTT
TRBD1	-	TRBJ2-1	TRBV2	CASMAGTVYNEQFF	TGTGCCAGCATGGCTGGGACAGTCTACAATGAGCAGTTCTTC
TRBD1	-	TRBJ1-2	TRBV18	CASSPGQENPPLGYTF	TGTGCCAGCTCCCCCGGACAGGAAAACCCACCGTTGGGCTACACCTTC
-	-	TRBJ1-2	TRBV19	CASSPQGGTNYGYTF	TGTGCCAGTAGTCCTCAGGGAGGGACTAACTATGGCTACACCTTC
TRBD2	-	TRBJ2-1	TRBV30	CAWSVLGLAGAYNEQFF	TGTGCCTGGAGTGTACTTGGGCTAGCGGGGGCATACAATGAGCAGTTCTTC
-	few	TRBJ1-3	TRBV7-9	CATPRGSGGNTIYF	TGTGCCACCCCCCGGGGGTCGGGAGGAAACACCATATATTTT
TRBD1	-	TRBJ1-2	TRBV19	CASLDRDYGYTF	TGTGCCAGTTTGGACAGGGACTATGGCTACACCTTC
TRBD2	-	TRBJ2-5	TRBV4-1	CASSQVAGGAVGETQYF	TGCGCCAGCAGCCAAGTGGCCGGGGGGGCCGTTGGGGAGACCCAGTACTTC
-	-	TRBJ2-1	TRBV24-1	CATSGEEDEQFF	TGTGCCACCAGTGGAGAAGAGGATGAGCAGTTCTTC
-	-	TRBJ1-2	TRBV4-3	CASSPRSADYGYTF	TGCGCCAGCAGCCCACGATCGGCGGACTATGGCTACACCTTC
TRBD2	-	TRBJ2-1	TRBV27	CAIKPGGYNEQFF	TGTGCCATCAAGCCGGGGGGGTACAATGAGCAGTTCTTC
-	-	TRBJ2-7	TRBV2	CASSLPQTGMGSYEQYF	TGTGCCAGCAGCCTCCCTCAGACAGGCATGGGTTCCTACGAGCAGTACTTC
-	-	TRBJ1-3	TRBV4-1	CASSLTGTSSGNTIYF	TGCGCCAGCAGCCTTACCGGGACTAGCTCTGGAAACACCATATATTTT
-	-	TRBJ1-1	TRBV5-1	CASSLAKNTEAFF	TGCGCCAGCAGCTTGGCCAAGAACACTGAAGCTTTCTTT
-	-	TRBJ1-1	TRBV10-1	CASSETGTKAFF	TGCGCCAGCAGTGAGACGGGGACAAAGGCTTTCTTT
-	-	TRBJ2-7	TRBV6-2/TRBV6-3	CASSLPGFYVQYF	TGTGCCAGCAGTTTGCCCGGTTTTTACGTGCAGTACTTC
-	-	TRBJ2-3	TRBV9	CASSPWEAFTDTQYF	TGTGCCAGCAGCCCCTGGGAGGCTTTCACAGATACGCAGTATTTT